The 16 T cell receptor beta chains below all came from one sample that was sequenced in a study of metastatic and nonmetastatic thyroid tumors. TCRdb re-analyzed the PCR reads using MiXCR. The sample yields 43,000 or so clones, approximately 15% seen once. Patients were all untreated before their thyroid surgery. Sequencing was done on a sample of blood. The receptors here all came from a female donor with papillary thyroid cancer or a benign thyroid nodule (not recorded which). Some clones in this sample may be carry-over from other donors' samples.

This clone was found once. A single base separates this from a much larger clone, so it may be a read error. Other DNA sequences in the sample encode the same CDR3. J is TRBJ2-7 and V is TRBV5-1; 7 positions match TRBD1. Germline V gene sequence: CDR1 SGHRS, CDR2 YFSETQ. The CDR3 totals 14 residues. V gave up 3 bases and J gave up 4 bases; unmatched junction bases: 7. The CDR3 spells CASSSGTAGYEQYF. The CDR3 DNA follows: TGCGCCAGCAGCTCAGGGACAGCCGGTTACGAGCAGTACTTC.

This clone was counted many times. The chain combines TRBV20-1 with TRBJ2-1, with D unclear. V dropped 2 bases and J dropped 0 bases, with 11 bases sitting between them. CDR3 length: 15 amino acids. The germline gives CDR1 DFQATT, CDR2 SNEGSKA (reference sequence). For the CDR3, the DNA is TGCAGTGCTAGACTGGGCCCCCCCTCCTACAATGAGCAGTTCTTC. Its protein is CSARLGPPSYNEQFF.

This clone has a count of ten or more. This same CDR3 is encoded by further DNA sequences in the sample. The chain carries TRBV9 and TRBJ1-6; D call uncertain. The CDR3 length is 15 residues. Per the germline V gene, CDR1 is SGDLS and CDR2 is YYNGEE. Trimming removed 0 bases at V and 0 bases at J, with 4 bases between. The CDR3 coding sequence is TGTGCCAGCAGCGTAGGAGTCTCCTATAATTCACCCCTCCACTTT. Translation gives CASSVGVSYNSPLHF.

The V and J genes are TRBV4-1 and TRBJ2-7; perhaps TRBD1 as D (6 bases). CDR1 and CDR2 (germline): MGHRA, YSYEKL. V lost 2 bases and J 5 bases, leaving 13 bases between the germline ends. The CDR3 has 14 amino acids. The CDR3: CASSQPTGHHEQYF. In DNA form, the CDR3 reads TGCGCCAGCAGCCAACCCACAGGGCACCACGAGCAGTACTTC.

This clone was counted between two and nine times. A much larger clone lies a single base off, so this may be a read error. The V gene is TRBV5-6, the J gene TRBJ1-6; 7 bases fit TRBD1. After removal of 1 base from V and 14 bases from J, the junction contained 9 bases not matched to a gene. This CDR3 has 14 residues. Looked up from germline, CDR1 is SGHDT and CDR2 is YYEEEE. The CDR3 DNA reads TGTGCCAGCAGCTTGAACAGGGGCTACTTCACCCTCCACTTT. Encoded protein: CASSLNRGYFTLHF.

There are many counts of this clone. The chain uses TRBV6-2 or TRBV6-3 and TRBJ2-7; the D gene is possibly TRBD2 (6 bases). CDR1 MNHEY and CDR2 SVGEGT come from the germline V gene. The CDR3 is made up of 14 amino acids. The V and J ends lost 5 bases and 3 bases respectively, with 14 bases between them. The CDR3 sequence: CASSRRRTNYEQYF. The CDR3 DNA sequence: TGTGCCAGCAGTCGTCGACGGACTAACTACGAGCAGTACTTC.

By sample fraction, this clone is medium-sized. The V call is TRBV28, the J call TRBJ2-7; unclear D gene. The CDR3 contains 11 residues. V lost 6 bases and J lost 2, with 5 bases in between. CDR1 and CDR2 from the germline V gene are MDHEN and SYDVKM. CDR3 sequence: CASSYTYEQYF. The CDR3 DNA is TGTGCCAGCAGCTATACCTACGAGCAGTACTTC. The full variable domain, with the rest looked up from reference TRBV28 and TRBJ2-7, is DVKVTQSSRYLVKRTGEKVFLECVQDMDHENMFWYRQDPGLGLRLIYFSYDVKMKEKGDIPEGYSVSREKKERFSLILESASTNQTSMYLCASSYTYEQYFGPGTRLTVT.

This clone was seen ten or more times. The J gene is TRBJ2-7, the V gene TRBV30; 7 bases line up with TRBD2. The ends lost 4 bases at V and 6 bases at J; junction bases unmatched: 12. The length of the CDR3 is 14 residues. CDR1 and CDR2 (germline): GTSNPN, SVGIG (reference sequence). The chain's CDR3 is CAWTPRGLTSEQYF. CDR3 sequence (DNA): TGTGCCTGGACTCCAAGGGGACTAACTTCCGAGCAGTACTTC.

This clone was recorded at least ten times. This chain joins TRBV11-1 and TRBJ2-2, with D possibly TRBD1 on 6 matching bases. The V gene lost 5 bases and the J gene lost 0 bases, with 16 bases spanning the gap. This CDR3 has 17 residues. Germline values: CDR1 SGHAT, CDR2 FQDESV (reference sequence). This chain's CDR3 is CASSPYSGTSNTGELFF. In DNA form, the CDR3 reads TGTGCCAGCAGCCCTTACTCGGGGACATCGAACACCGGGGAGCTGTTTTTT.

The chain combines TRBV11-2 with TRBJ2-1, with D unresolved. V was pared by 0 bases and J by 7 bases, with 16 bases between. Germline assignment: CDR1 SGHAT and CDR2 FQNNGV. There are 16 residues in the CDR3. In nucleotides, the CDR3 is TGTGCCAGCAGCTTAGATGTGGATCCCTACCGGAATGAGCAGTTCTTC. Translated, it gives CASSLDVDPYRNEQFF.

In its sample, this clone was seen many times. The CDR3 is CASILNRDRREQYF. In nucleotides, the CDR3 is TGTGCCAGCATTCTGAACAGGGACCGGCGGGAGCAGTACTTC. The J gene is TRBJ2-7, the V gene TRBV6-1, with TRBD1 as a possible D gene (6 bases). The CDR3 is 14 amino acids. V shed 7 bases and J shed 7 bases, with 20 bases lying between them. CDR1 and CDR2 (germline): MNHNS, SASEGT.

V gene TRBV19 combines with J gene TRBJ1-4; tentatively, D is TRBD1 (5 bases). The germline V gene has CDR1 LNHDA and CDR2 SQIVND (reference sequence). This CDR3 has 16 amino acids. V was shortened by 3 bases and J by 6 bases, with 17 bases between the two germline ends. CDR3 sequence reads: CASSIWPGRLDEKLFF. CDR3 nucleotides: TGTGCCAGTAGTATTTGGCCAGGGAGGCTGGATGAAAAACTGTTTTTT.

This clone was picked up many times. The CDR3, as DNA: TGTGCCAGTAGGGACCGACAGGGAGCTAACTATGGCTACACCTTC. Its protein product is CASRDRQGANYGYTF. The chain couples TRBV19 to TRBJ1-2; 7 nucleotides align to TRBD1. The germline CDR1 and CDR2 sequences are LNHDA and SQIVND (reference sequence). Trimming took 6 bases from V and 0 from J; bases not matched to a gene: 7. This CDR3 region has 15 residues. Full variable domain (rest looked up from reference TRBV19 and TRBJ1-2): DGGITQSPKYLFRKEGQNVTLSCEQNLNHDAMYWYRQDPGQGLRLIYYSQIVNDFQKGDIAEGYSVSREKKESFPLTVTSAQKNPTAFYLCASRDRQGANYGYTFGSGTRLTVV.

The chain recombines TRBV6-1 with TRBJ2-7, with D maybe TRBD1 (6 bases). This CDR3 has 16 amino acids. Germline V gives CDR1 MNHNS, CDR2 SASEGT. Between the trimmed V and J ends, which lost 7 bases and 3 bases, there was a span of 22 bases. In nucleotides, the CDR3 is TGTGCCAGCAATGGCCCTTTCGGACAGATGGTCTACGAGCAGTACTTC. The encoded protein is CASNGPFGQMVYEQYF.

This clone was observed many times. The conserved closing phenylalanine or tryptophan is absent in this CDR3, likely reflecting a read error. The V call is TRBV7-2, the J call TRBJ1-1, with 8 bases matching TRBD1. Germline assignment: CDR1 SGHTA and CDR2 FQGNSA. V shed 6 bases, J shed 10 bases, and the junction held 10 bases outside the gene matches. The CDR3 loop spans 13 amino acids. The CDR3 coding sequence is TGTGCCAGCAGGGCCGGGGGACAGGACCGAGCTTTCCTT. Its translation is CASRAGGQDRAFL.

This clone was recorded at least ten times. The V and J genes are TRBV5-1 and TRBJ2-7, with 12 positions matching TRBD2. The CDR3 has 16 amino acids. Per the germline V gene, CDR1 is SGHRS and CDR2 is YFSETQ. After removal of 6 bases from V and 3 bases from J, the junction contained 10 bases not matched to a gene. In nucleotides, the CDR3 is TGCGCCAGCATGGCCTCTAGCGGGAGGGCCAGCTACGAGCAGTACTTC. This sequence encodes CASMASSGRASYEQYF.